This TCR beta chain is from a study of shared clonotypes between healthy human individuals. Deep-level settings were used for running the assay. Generated by immunoSEQ multiplex PCR, the TCRdb table keeps only in-frame clones and is missing some. The top ten clones hold about 1.5% of a sample with about 960,000 clones, less than 85% of them seen once. CDR1 and CDR2 (germline): MNHNY, SVGAGI (reference sequence). The CDR3 runs to 14 residues. J was trimmed by 7 bases and V by 6 bases; bases with no gene match: 9. Recent vaccinations or acute infections were absent in the healthy HIV-negative adult donors.

The chain combines TRBV6-6 with TRBJ1-2, with 9 nucleotides matching TRBD1. The sequence came from a man aged 18 to 29 in good health. Sequencing input: memory CD4+ T cells sorted from blood. As to subset: CD45RA-negative fraction. The CDR3 region has the DNA TGTGCCAGCAGCCCTGGGACAGGGCGAGGTGGCTACACCTTC. Protein product: CASSPGTGRGGYTF.